This TCR beta chain was recovered during a study of blood T cell repertoires in COVID-19. CDR1 and CDR2 from the germline V gene are SEHNR and FQNEAQ (reference sequence). The CDR3 is 16 amino acids. J lost 4 bases, V lost 4 bases, and 11 bases had no gene match. Original processing methods: Estimated nucleated cell counts came from reference gene primer amplification. Assay: immunoSEQ multiplex PCR; the TCRdb copy retains only in-frame clones and omits some. V and J calls and clone size are as listed in that table; D and trimming were resolved from the DNA. The sample records roughly 260,000 clones, approximately 86% being singletons.

This sequence originates from a woman aged 45-65 years who had recovered from COVID-19. Sample: peripheral blood. The chain has TRBV7-9 and TRBJ1-1; 8 nucleotides align to TRBD1. The CDR3 sequence is CASSSTGGRSGTEAFF. In nucleotides, the CDR3 is TGTGCCAGCAGCTCCACAGGGGGGAGATCGGGCACTGAAGCTTTCTTT.